This TCR beta chain derives from a study of blood T cell repertoires in COVID-19. V shed 3 bases and J shed 5 bases, with 13 bases lying between them. CDR3 length: 14 amino acids. The germline CDR1 and CDR2 sequences are PRHDT and FYEKMQ (reference sequence). Recruited during active infection, patients (from Seattle) were subsequently followed longitudinally. Sequencing used immunoSEQ multiplex PCR; TCRdb keeps in-frame clones, though not all of them. Of fewer than 450,000 clones in the sample, approximately 89% were seen once. This clonotype was sampled from a woman between 45 and 65 years old with COVID-19, enrolled during active disease. The chain joins TRBV13 to TRBJ1-1, with D possibly TRBD1 on 5 matching bases. The sample consisted of peripheral blood. CDR3 in amino acids: CASSFEMGGTEAFF. DNA for the CDR3: TGTGCCAGCAGCTTTGAAATGGGGGGGACTGAAGCTTTCTTT.